A selection of T cell receptor beta chains follows, all from one sample in a study of blood T cells in healthy people across ages. MiXCR, run by TCRdb on the 5' RACE reads, gives a single entry per CDR3 protein. This table holds about 1.5 million distinct CDR3 sequences, 35% to 45% found once. The sequenced sample consisted of blood. The receptors were gathered from a woman under 30 in good health. The CDR3 runs from the conserved cysteine through the conserved F or W. A D gene is named only where the DNA matches it firmly. Clone size is shown for a subset of rows, as once, few, many or a class of expanded clone.

J gene | V gene | D gene | clone size | CDR3 DNA | CDR3 protein
TRBJ2-4 | TRBV3-1 | TRBD2 | few | TGTGCCAGCAGCCAAGATTGGACTAGCGGGAGTGACATTCAGTACTTC | CASSQDWTSGSDIQYF
TRBJ2-6 | TRBV5-6 | NA | few | TGTGCCAGCAGCTTGGTGCAGCACCTCTCTGGGGCCAACGTCCTGACTTTC | CASSLVQHLSGANVLTF
TRBJ2-1 | TRBV29-1 | TRBD1 | many | TGCAGCGTCGTTGAGTGGGCAGGGGGCAATGAGCAGTTCTTC | CSVVEWAGGNEQFF
TRBJ1-2 | TRBV29-1 | TRBD1 | NA | TGCAGCGTTGATCTGGGACAGGGTGGGAGCTACACCTTC | CSVDLGQGGSYTF
TRBJ1-2 | TRBV25-1 | NA | NA | TGTGCCACCCCCGGGCAGGGTGGACATGGCTACACCTTC | CATPGQGGHGYTF
TRBJ1-2 | TRBV5-1 | NA | NA | TGCGCCAGCAGCTTGGATTGGGGTAACTATGGCTACACCTTC | CASSLDWGNYGYTF
TRBJ2-5 | TRBV29-1 | NA | many | TGCAGCGTGGCTCCTATCTTATCCCAAGAGACCCAGTACTTC | CSVAPILSQETQYF
TRBJ2-3 | TRBV3-1 | NA | many | TGTGCCAGCAGCCAATATGTAGGTGATACGCAGTATTTT | CASSQYVGDTQYF
TRBJ1-3 | TRBV12-3/TRBV12-4 | NA | few | TGTGCCAGCAGGTCACGCCTAGTCTCTGGAAACACCATATATTTT | CASRSRLVSGNTIYF
TRBJ2-1 | TRBV27 | TRBD1 | few | TGTGCCAGCAGTCCCGGGACAGCAGCCTACAATGAGCAGTTCTTC | CASSPGTAAYNEQFF
TRBJ2-7 | TRBV4-3 | TRBD1 | NA | TGCGCCAGCAGCCAAGGTCCTCCAGGACAGGGAGCCTACGAGCAGTACTTC | CASSQGPPGQGAYEQYF
TRBJ2-1 | TRBV27 | NA | NA | TGTGCCAGCAGTTTATTGGGGGATCGGTACAATGAGCAGTTCTTC | CASSLLGDRYNEQFF